The 8 T cell receptor beta chains given below trace back to one sample, sequenced in a study of human T cells and chemical hapten exposure. Unique molecular identifiers were linked by the library to individual cDNA molecules. TCRdb ran MiXCR on the reads and lists one entry per CDR3 protein. The sample consists of about 2,500 distinct CDR3 sequences, roughly 53% of them appearing once. Noted treatment: therapeutic diphenylcyclopropenone sensitization with weekly scalp DPC. Material: whole blood, obtained before DPC sensitization or 2, 6, or about 24 weeks after (not recorded which). The receptors originated from an adult with alopecia areata. Some clones in this sample may be carry-over from other donors' samples. This table probably holds off-target reads from a library built for another chain.

This clonotype has just a few counts. The rearrangement joins TRBV7-3 to TRBJ2-1; no definite D call. The CDR3 loop spans 13 amino acids. V was trimmed by 5 bases and J by 9 bases, leaving 14 bases between them. CDR1 and CDR2 from the germline V gene are SGHTA and FQGTGA. The CDR3 sequence is CASSLNLGIEQFF. The CDR3 DNA sequence: TGTGCCAGCAGCCTTAATTTGGGAATTGAGCAGTTCTTC.

The gene calls are TRBV29-1 and TRBJ2-1; 9 nucleotides line up with TRBD1. This CDR3 contains 13 residues. CDR1 SQVTM and CDR2 ANQGSEA come from the germline V gene. V lost 4 bases and J lost 7; bases outside the gene matches: 5. The CDR3 DNA is TGCAGCGTTGCACTGACAGGGGGGAATGAGCAGTTCTTC. This gives the protein CSVALTGGNEQFF.

The chain employs TRBV29-1 and TRBJ2-1; tentatively, D is TRBD1 or TRBD2 (5 bases each). This CDR3 has 14 residues. Germline loops: CDR1 SQVTM, CDR2 ANQGSEA. The V and J ends lost 7 bases and 6 bases respectively, with 19 bases between them. The DNA of the CDR3 is TGCAGCGGAGGGGCCACCCATGGGAGCAATGAGCAGTTCTTC. Translated, it gives CSGGATHGSNEQFF.

This sequence joins TRBV20-1 and TRBJ2-1; 9 positions agree with TRBD2. With V trimmed by 3 bases and J by 13 bases, 13 bases remained unmatched. There are 14 residues in the CDR3. Per the germline V gene, CDR1 is DFQATT and CDR2 is SNEGSKA (reference sequence). The CDR3 loop is CSASSPSGMVDQFF. The CDR3 nucleotides are TGCAGTGCTAGTTCGCCTAGCGGGATGGTCGACCAGTTCTTC.

The chain has TRBV12-3 or TRBV12-4 and TRBJ2-5; 7 bases fit TRBD2. V dropped 1 base and J dropped 1; count of bases not matched to a gene: 3. The CDR3 runs to 15 residues. CDR3: CASSLGGSPQETQYF. The CDR3 bases are TGTGCCAGCAGTTTAGGCGGGAGCCCCCAAGAGACCCAGTACTTC.

The CDR3 here is CASSRGAGEEQYF. The CDR3 DNA sequence: TGCGCCAGCAGTCGGGGTGCCGGGGAAGAGCAGTACTTC. This chain connects TRBV10-1 to TRBJ2-7; tentatively, D is TRBD2 (5 bases). CDR1 is WNHNN, CDR2 SYGVQD, per germline (reference sequence). The V end was cut by 5 bases, the J end by 7 bases, with 15 bases between. The CDR3 spans 13 residues.

J is TRBJ2-1 and V is TRBV7-2; 9 bases are a match to TRBD2. Germline V lookup: CDR1 SGHTA, CDR2 FQGNSA. The CDR3 is 16 amino acids. The junction had 5 bases not matched to a gene; V was cut back by 0 bases and J by 5 bases. The CDR3 DNA reads as TGTGCCAGCAGCTTAGCGCAGCTAGCGGGAAACAATGAGCAGTTCTTC. It specifies CASSLAQLAGNNEQFF.

The V call is TRBV6-1, the J call TRBJ2-6; maybe TRBD1 (6 bases). This CDR3 comprises 17 residues. Germline loops: CDR1 MNHNS, CDR2 SASEGT. Trimming stripped 7 bases from V and 0 bases from J, with 16 bases between. This chain's CDR3 is CASKSETGASGANVLTF. Written as DNA, the CDR3 is TGTGCCAGCAAATCGGAGACAGGAGCCTCTGGGGCCAACGTCCTGACTTTC.